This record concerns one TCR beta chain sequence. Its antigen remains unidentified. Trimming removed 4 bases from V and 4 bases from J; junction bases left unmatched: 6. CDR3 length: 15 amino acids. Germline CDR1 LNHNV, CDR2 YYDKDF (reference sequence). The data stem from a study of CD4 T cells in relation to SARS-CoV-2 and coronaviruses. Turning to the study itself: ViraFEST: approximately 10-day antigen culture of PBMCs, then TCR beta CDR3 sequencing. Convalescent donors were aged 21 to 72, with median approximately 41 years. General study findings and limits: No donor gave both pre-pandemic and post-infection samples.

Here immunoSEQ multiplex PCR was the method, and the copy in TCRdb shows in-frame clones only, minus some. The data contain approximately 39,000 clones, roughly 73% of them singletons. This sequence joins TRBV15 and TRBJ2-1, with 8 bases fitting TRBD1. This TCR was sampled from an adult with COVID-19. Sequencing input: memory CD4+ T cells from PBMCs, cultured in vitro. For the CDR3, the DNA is TGTGCCACCAGCAAACACAGGGGGTCTTACAATGAGCAGTTCTTC. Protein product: CATSKHRGSYNEQFF.